There are a few counts of the clone carrying this T cell receptor beta chain. Its antigen is undetermined. The PCR was carried out with 60 Vbeta primers and 13 Jbeta primers. Profiled with immunoSEQ multiplex PCR; TCRdb holds only in-frame clones, not every one. The sample gives fewer than 100,000 clones, roughly 79% of which show up once; 3% to 4% is in the top ten. The data were taken from a study of cytomegalovirus exposure and HLA in healthy donors. Study outcomes and limitations: A further, later analysis showed that HLA-associated TCR beta chains (compared with equally common others) were more clonally expanded.

Per the germline V gene, CDR1 is MNHNY and CDR2 is SVGAGI (reference sequence). V lost 7 bases to trimming and J lost 6 bases, with 12 bases between them. This CDR3 contains 12 residues. V usage is TRBV6-6 and J usage is TRBJ1-1; D is perhaps TRBD1 (5 bases). The sample consisted of PBMCs. The receptor was isolated from a woman aged 40 to 49 in good health and CMV-seronegative. In nucleotides, the CDR3 is TGTGCCAGCACAACCCCGGGGGCTGAAGCTTTCTTT. It encodes CASTTPGAEAFF.